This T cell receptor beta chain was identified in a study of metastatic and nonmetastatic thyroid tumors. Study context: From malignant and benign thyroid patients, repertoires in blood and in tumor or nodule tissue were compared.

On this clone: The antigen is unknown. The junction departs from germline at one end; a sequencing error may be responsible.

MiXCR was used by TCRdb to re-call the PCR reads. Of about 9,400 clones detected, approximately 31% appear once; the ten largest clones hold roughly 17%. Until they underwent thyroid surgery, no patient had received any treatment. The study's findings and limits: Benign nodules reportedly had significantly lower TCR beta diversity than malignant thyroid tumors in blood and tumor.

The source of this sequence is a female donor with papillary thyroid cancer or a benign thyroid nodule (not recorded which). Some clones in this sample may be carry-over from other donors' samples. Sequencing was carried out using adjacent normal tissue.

The CDR3 protein is CSARIGLAGGPLRGAVF. The CDR3 DNA sequence: TGCAGTGCTAGAATAGGACTAGCGGGAGGGCCTTTGCGGGGAGCTGTTTTT. V is TRBV20-1 and J is TRBJ2-2; 15 bases fit TRBD2. The CDR3 spans 17 residues. Germline CDR1 and CDR2: DFQATT and SNEGSKA (reference sequence).